These 8 T cell receptor beta chains were all obtained from the same sample, sequenced in a study of T cell responses to AZD1222 COVID-19 vaccine. Libraries were prepared by immunoSEQ multiplex PCR; TCRdb keeps only in-frame clonotypes and omits some of them. The sample yields some 120,000 clones, around 84% seen once. The sequencing here drew on peripheral blood, taken on day 0 of AZD1222 vaccination. These TCRs come from an adult in good health.

The chain links TRBV21-1 to TRBJ1-5. TRBV21-1 is flagged as a pseudogene. This CDR3 is built from 14 residues. CDR3 region: CASQSRLSNQPQHF. CDR3 nucleotide sequence: TGTGCCTCCCAATCGCGGCTGAGCAATCAGCCCCAGCATTTT.

The chain uses TRBV28 and TRBJ1-2; 10 bases are shared with TRBD1. CDR3 length equals 15 residues. The V gene's germline CDR1 is MDHEN and CDR2 SYDVKM. The ends lost 9 bases at V and 7 bases at J; junction bases unmatched: 14. In DNA form, the CDR3 reads TGTGCCAGTACAATCCGTCCCGGGACAGGGGTTGGCTACACCTTC. It yields the protein CASTIRPGTGVGYTF.

This rearrangement joins TRBV6-1 to TRBJ1-2; D not resolved. The V and J ends lost 2 bases and 2 bases respectively, with 9 bases between them. CDR3 length equals 14 residues. The germline V gene encodes CDR1 MNHNS and CDR2 SASEGT. DNA of the CDR3: TGTGCCAGCAGTGAATTATTACCGAACTATGGCTACACCTTC. Amino acid sequence: CASSELLPNYGYTF.

The genes are TRBV3-1 (or the pseudogene TRBV3-2) and TRBJ1-5; D uncertain. There are 11 residues in the CDR3. Trimming took 8 bases from V and 9 from J, leaving 11 bases between them. CDR1 and CDR2 (germline): LGHDT, YNNKEL (reference sequence). CDR3 in amino acids: CASPDLRPQHF. In DNA, the CDR3 is TGTGCCAGCCCTGATCTTCGGCCCCAGCATTTT.

V and J are TRBV7-9 and TRBJ2-2, with D unclear. The CDR3 covers 17 residues. Trimming removed 8 bases from V and 0 bases from J, with 19 bases in between. In germline, CDR1 is SEHNR, CDR2 FQNEAQ (reference sequence). CDR3 DNA: TGTGCCAGCGACATGCCAGCCAGGTTCGCGAACACCGGGGAGCTGTTTTTT. Amino acids: CASDMPARFANTGELFF.

The gene calls are TRBV7-2 and TRBJ1-1, with unresolved D. CDR1 and CDR2 from the germline V gene are SGHTA and FQGNSA. This CDR3 comprises 15 residues. V lost 0 bases and J lost 2, with 10 bases in between. CDR3 nucleotides: TGTGCCAGCAGCTTAGCCGCAGCCGGCAACACTGAAGCTTTCTTT. This sequence encodes CASSLAAAGNTEAFF.

The J gene is TRBJ1-2, the V gene TRBV7-8; 11 bases agree with TRBD1. The length of the CDR3 is 18 residues. Per germline, CDR1 SGHVS and CDR2 FQNEAQ. J lost 0 bases, V lost 4 bases, and 10 bases had no gene match. CDR3 loop: CASSSYRDRGFSNYGYTF. As DNA, the CDR3 is TGTGCCAGCAGCTCCTACAGGGACAGGGGGTTCTCTAACTATGGCTACACCTTC.

The J gene is TRBJ1-6, the V gene TRBV5-1; D is ambiguous. CDR1 SGHRS and CDR2 YFSETQ come from the germline V gene. Trimming stripped 2 bases from V and 7 bases from J, with 7 bases between. The CDR3 length is 13 residues. CDR3 sequence reads: CASSLDGNSPLHF. The CDR3 DNA sequence: TGCGCCAGCAGCTTAGACGGAAATTCACCCCTCCACTTT.